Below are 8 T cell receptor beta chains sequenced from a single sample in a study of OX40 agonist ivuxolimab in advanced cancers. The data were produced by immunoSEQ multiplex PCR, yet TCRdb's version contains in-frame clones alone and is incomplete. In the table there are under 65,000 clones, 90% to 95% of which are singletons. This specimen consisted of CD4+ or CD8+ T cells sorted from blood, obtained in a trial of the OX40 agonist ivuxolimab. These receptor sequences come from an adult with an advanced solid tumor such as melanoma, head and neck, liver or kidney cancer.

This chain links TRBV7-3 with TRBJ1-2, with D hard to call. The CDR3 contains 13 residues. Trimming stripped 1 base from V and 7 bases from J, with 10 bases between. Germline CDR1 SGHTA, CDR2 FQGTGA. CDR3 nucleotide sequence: TGTGCCAGCAGCTTAAGCCCCGGCGGTGGCTACACCTTC. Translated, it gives CASSLSPGGGYTF.

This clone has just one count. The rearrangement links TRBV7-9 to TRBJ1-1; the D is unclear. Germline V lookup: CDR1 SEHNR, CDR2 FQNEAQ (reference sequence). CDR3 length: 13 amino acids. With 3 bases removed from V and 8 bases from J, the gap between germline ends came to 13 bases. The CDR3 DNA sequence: TGTGCCAGCAGCTTGGGCATGGATATCGAAGCTTTCTTT. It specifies CASSLGMDIEAFF.

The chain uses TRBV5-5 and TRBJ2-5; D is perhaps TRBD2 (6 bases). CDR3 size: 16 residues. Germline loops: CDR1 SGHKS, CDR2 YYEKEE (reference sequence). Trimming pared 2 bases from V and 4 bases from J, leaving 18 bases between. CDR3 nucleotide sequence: TGTGCCAGCAGCTTTACGCCGGGAGAGGGTGGAGAGACCCAGTACTTC. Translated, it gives CASSFTPGEGGETQYF. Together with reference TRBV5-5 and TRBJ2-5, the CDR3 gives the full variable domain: DAGVTQSPTHLIKTRGQQVTLRCSPISGHKSVSWYQQVLGQGPQFIFQYYEKEERGRGNFPDRFSARQFPNYSSELNVNALLLGDSALYLCASSFTPGEGGETQYFGPGTRLLVL.

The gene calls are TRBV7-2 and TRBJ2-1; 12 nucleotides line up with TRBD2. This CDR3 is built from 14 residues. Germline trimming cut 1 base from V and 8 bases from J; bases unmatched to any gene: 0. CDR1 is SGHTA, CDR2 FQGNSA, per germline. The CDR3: CASSLGLAGDEQFF. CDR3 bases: TGTGCCAGCAGCTTAGGACTAGCGGGAGATGAGCAGTTCTTC.

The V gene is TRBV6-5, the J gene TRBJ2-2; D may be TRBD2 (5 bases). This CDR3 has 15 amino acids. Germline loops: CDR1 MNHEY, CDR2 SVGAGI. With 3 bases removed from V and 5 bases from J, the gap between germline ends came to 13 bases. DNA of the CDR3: TGTGCCAGCAGTTATCGTGGGCCGGGGACCGGGGAGCTGTTTTTT. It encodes CASSYRGPGTGELFF.

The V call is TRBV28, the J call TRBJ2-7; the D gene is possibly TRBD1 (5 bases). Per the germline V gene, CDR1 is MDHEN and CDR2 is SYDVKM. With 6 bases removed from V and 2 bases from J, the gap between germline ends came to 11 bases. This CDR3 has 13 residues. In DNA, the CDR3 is TGTGCCAGCAGGGGCAGGGTAACCTACGAGCAGTACTTC. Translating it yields CASRGRVTYEQYF.

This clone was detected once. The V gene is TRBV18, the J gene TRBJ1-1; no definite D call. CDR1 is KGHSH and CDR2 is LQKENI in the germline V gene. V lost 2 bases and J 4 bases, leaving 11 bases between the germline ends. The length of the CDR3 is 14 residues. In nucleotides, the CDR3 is TGTGCCAGCTCACCAAGGCCAGAGGGCACTGAAGCTTTCTTT. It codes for CASSPRPEGTEAFF.

In DNA form, the CDR3 reads TGTGCCAGCAGTTTATGGGGGACAGGGTCTGAAGCTTTCTTT. It encodes CASSLWGTGSEAFF. The chain couples TRBV27 to TRBJ1-1, with 9 bases that match TRBD1. Looked up from germline, CDR1 is MNHEY and CDR2 is SMNVEV (reference sequence). The CDR3 extends over 14 amino acids. V shed 1 base, J shed 6 bases, and the junction held 3 bases outside the gene matches.